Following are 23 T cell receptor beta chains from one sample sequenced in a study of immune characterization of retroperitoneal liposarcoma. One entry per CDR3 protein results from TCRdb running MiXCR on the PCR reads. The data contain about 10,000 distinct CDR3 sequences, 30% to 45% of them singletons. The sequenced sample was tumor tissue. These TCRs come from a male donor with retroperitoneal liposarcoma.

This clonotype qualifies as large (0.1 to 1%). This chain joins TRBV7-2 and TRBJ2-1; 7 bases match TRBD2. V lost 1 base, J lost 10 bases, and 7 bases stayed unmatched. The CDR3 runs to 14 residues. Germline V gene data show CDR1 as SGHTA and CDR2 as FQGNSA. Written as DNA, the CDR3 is TGTGCCAGCAGCTTAGATCCTAGCGGCTACGAGCAGTTCTTC. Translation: CASSLDPSGYEQFF.

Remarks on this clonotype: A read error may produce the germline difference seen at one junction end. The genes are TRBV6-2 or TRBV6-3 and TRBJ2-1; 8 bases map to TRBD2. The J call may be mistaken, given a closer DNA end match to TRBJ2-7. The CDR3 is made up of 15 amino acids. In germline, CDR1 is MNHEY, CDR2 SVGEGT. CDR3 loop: CASRAGTSHSSEQYF. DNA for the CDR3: TGTGCCAGCAGAGCAGGGACTAGTCATTCCTCCGAGCAGTACTTC.

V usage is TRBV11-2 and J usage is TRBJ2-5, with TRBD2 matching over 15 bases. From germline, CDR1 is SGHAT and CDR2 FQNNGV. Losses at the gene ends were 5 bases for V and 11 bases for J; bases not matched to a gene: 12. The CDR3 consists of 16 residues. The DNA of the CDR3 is TGTGCCAGCAGCGGCCCGGGACTAGCGGGAGGAAATGAGCAGTACTTC. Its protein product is CASSGPGLAGGNEQYF.

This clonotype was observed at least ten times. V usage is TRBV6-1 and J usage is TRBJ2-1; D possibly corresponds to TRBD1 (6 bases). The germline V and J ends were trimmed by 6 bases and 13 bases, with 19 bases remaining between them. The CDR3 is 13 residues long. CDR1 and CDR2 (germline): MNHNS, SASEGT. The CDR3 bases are TGTGCCAGCAGAAGCGGACAGTTAGAGACCCAGTTCTTC. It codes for CASRSGQLETQFF.

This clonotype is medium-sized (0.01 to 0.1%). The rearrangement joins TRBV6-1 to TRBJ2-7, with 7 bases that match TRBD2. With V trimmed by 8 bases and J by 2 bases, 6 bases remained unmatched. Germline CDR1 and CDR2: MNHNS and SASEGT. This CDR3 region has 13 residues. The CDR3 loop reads CASRAAGTYEQYF. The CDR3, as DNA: TGTGCCAGCCGCGCAGCGGGGACCTACGAGCAGTACTTC.

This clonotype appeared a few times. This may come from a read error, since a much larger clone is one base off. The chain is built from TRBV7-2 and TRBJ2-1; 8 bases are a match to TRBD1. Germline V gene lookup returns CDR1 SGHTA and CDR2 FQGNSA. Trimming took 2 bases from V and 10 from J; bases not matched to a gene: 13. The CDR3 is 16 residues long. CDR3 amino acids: CASSLTGTGVSYEQFF. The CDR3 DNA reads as TGTGCCAGCAGCTTAACCGGGACAGGAGTTTCCTACGAGCAGTTCTTC.

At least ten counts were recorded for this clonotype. The chain's CDR3 is CASSLEMGGNYEQYF. The CDR3 DNA reads as TGTGCCAGCAGCTTAGAGATGGGGGGAAACTACGAGCAGTACTTC. The rearrangement links TRBV7-2 to TRBJ2-5, with a tentative D call TRBD2 (6 bases). The end of the DNA fits TRBJ2-7 better, so the J call may be wrong. This CDR3 is 15 amino acids long. The germline V gene encodes CDR1 SGHTA and CDR2 FQGNSA.

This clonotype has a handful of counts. CDR3: CASSYSTQTQILAEQYF. The CDR3, as DNA: TGTGCCAGCAGTTACTCGACACAGACTCAAATCCTGGCCGAGCAGTACTTC. V and J are TRBV6-6 and TRBJ2-4; D is unresolved. The DNA end is more similar to TRBJ2-7, so the J call may be wrong. The CDR3 extends over 17 amino acids. Germline V CDR1 and CDR2: MNHNY, SVGAGI (reference sequence).

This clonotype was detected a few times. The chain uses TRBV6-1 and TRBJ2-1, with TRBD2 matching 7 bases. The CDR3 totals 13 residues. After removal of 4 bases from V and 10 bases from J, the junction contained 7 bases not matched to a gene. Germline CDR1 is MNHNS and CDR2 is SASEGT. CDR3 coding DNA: TGTGCCAGCAGTGCCGGGACTATTTACGAGCAGTTCTTC. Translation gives CASSAGTIYEQFF.

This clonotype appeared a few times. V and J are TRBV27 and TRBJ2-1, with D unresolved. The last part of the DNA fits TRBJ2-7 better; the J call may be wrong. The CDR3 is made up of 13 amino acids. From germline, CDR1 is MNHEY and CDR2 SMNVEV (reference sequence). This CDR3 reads CASRGPGSYEQYF. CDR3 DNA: TGTGCCAGCAGAGGGCCGGGTTCCTACGAGCAGTACTTC.

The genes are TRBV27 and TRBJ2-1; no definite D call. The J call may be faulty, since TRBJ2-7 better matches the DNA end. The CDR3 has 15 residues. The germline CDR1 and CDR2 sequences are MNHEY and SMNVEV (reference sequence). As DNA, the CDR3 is TGTGCCAGCAGAGCCGGAGCGATATTTACCTACGAGCAGTACTTC. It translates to CASRAGAIFTYEQYF.

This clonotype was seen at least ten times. CDR3 loop: CASGGLDADTQYF. CDR3 sequence (DNA): TGTGCCAGCGGAGGGTTAGACGCAGATACGCAGTATTTT. The V gene is TRBV6-1, the J gene TRBJ2-3; possible D gene TRBD2, 6 bases. The V gene lost 8 bases and the J gene lost 4 bases, with 13 bases spanning the gap. Germline CDR1 is MNHNS and CDR2 is SASEGT. There are 13 residues in the CDR3.

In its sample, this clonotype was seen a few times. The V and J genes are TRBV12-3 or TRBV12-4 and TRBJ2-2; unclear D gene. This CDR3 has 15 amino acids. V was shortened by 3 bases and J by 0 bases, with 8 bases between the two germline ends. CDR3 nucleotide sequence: TGTGCCAGCAGTTTTTCCCCTACGAACACCGGGGAGCTGTTTTTT. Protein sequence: CASSFSPTNTGELFF.

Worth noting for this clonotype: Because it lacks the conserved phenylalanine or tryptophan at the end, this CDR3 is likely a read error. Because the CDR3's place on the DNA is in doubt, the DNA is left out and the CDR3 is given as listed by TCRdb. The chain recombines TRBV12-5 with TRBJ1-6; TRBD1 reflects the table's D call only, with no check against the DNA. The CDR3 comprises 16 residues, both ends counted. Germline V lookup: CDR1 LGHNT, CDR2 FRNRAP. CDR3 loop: CASGLYRETEGFTPHS.

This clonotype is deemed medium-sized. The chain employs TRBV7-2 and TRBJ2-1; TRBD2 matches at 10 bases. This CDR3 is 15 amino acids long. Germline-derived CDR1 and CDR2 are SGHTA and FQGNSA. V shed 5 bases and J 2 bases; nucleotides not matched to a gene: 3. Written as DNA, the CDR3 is TGTGCCAGCAGCCGGACTAGCGGCGCCTACAATGAGCAGTTCTTC. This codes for CASSRTSGAYNEQFF.

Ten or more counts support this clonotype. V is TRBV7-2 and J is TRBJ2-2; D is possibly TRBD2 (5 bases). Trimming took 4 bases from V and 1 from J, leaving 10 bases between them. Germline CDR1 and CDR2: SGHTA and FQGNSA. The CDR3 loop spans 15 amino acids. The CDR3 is CASSSEGGNTGELFF. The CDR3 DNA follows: TGTGCCAGCAGCTCCGAGGGTGGGAACACCGGGGAGCTGTTTTTT.

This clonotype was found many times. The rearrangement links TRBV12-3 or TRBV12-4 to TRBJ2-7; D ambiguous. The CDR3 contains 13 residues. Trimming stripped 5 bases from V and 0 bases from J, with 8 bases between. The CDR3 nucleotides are TGTGCCAGCAGTATGGACGGCTCCTACGAGCAGTACTTC. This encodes CASSMDGSYEQYF.

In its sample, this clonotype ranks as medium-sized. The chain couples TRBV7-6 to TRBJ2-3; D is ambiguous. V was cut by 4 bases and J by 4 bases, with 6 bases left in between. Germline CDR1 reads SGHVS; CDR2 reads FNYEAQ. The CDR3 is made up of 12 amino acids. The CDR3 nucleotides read TGTGCCAGCAGCTCAGCGTCAGATACGCAGTATTTT. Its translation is CASSSASDTQYF.

The CDR3, as DNA: TGTGCCAGCAGTCCGGGGACTAGCGGGAACCACGAGCAGTACTTC. This sequence encodes CASSPGTSGNHEQYF. V and J are TRBV27 and TRBJ2-1; the match to TRBD2 covers 13 bases. Judging by the DNA end, TRBJ2-7 fits better; the J call may be wrong. The CDR3 length is 15 residues. Germline loops: CDR1 MNHEY, CDR2 SMNVEV (reference sequence).

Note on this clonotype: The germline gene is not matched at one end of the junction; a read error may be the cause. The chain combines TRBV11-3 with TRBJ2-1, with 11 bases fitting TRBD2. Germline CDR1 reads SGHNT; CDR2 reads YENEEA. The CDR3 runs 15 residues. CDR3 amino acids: CVSSLLLAGGNEQFF. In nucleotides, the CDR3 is TGTGTCAGCAGCTTACTGCTAGCGGGAGGAAATGAGCAGTTCTTC.

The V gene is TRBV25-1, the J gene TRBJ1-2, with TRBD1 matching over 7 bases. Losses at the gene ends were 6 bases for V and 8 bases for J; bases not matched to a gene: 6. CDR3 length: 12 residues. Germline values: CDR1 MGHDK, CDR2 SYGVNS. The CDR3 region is CASRGTAQGYTF. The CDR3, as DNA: TGTGCCAGCAGGGGGACAGCGCAGGGCTACACCTTC.

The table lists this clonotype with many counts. CDR3 nucleotide sequence: TGTGCCAGCAGCCCAGCCCCCCAGGGGAGGGGATACAATGAGCAGTACTTC. Amino acid sequence: CASSPAPQGRGYNEQYF. The gene calls are TRBV7-2 and TRBJ2-1; D is perhaps TRBD2 (7 bases). TRBJ2-7 explains the end of the DNA better; the J call may be wrong. Germline CDR1 reads SGHTA; CDR2 reads FQGNSA. The CDR3 runs to 17 residues.

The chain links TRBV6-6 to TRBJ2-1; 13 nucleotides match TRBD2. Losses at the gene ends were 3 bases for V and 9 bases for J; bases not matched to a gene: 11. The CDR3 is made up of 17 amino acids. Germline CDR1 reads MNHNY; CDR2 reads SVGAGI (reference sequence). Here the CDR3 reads CASSYEGLAGPLGEQFF. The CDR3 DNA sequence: TGTGCCAGCAGTTATGAGGGACTAGCGGGACCTTTAGGTGAGCAGTTCTTC.